The text below deals with one TCR beta chain. The sample originates from a study of blood T cell repertoires in COVID-19. Study-level information: Some COVID-19 samples were acute and others convalescent; all came from the United States, Italy and Spain.

In the source study's methods: By means of reference gene primer amplification, nucleated cell counts were estimated. Sequencing used immunoSEQ multiplex PCR; TCRdb keeps in-frame clones, though not all of them. V, J and clone size derive from that table, while D and trimming were established from the DNA sequence. The data show about 280,000 clones, with roughly 88% seen just once and about 8.5% held by the top ten. The ends lost 5 bases at V and 14 bases at J; junction bases unmatched: 6. The CDR3 covers 11 residues. CDR1 DFQATT and CDR2 SNEGSKA come from the germline V gene (reference sequence). The sequence derives from a man aged 18 to 29 with active or convalescent COVID-19. The material sequenced was peripheral blood. V is TRBV20-1 and J is TRBJ2-1; 10 bases fit TRBD1. The CDR3 sequence: CSASGTGAEFF. As DNA, the CDR3 is TGCAGTGCTTCCGGGACAGGGGCTGAGTTCTTC.